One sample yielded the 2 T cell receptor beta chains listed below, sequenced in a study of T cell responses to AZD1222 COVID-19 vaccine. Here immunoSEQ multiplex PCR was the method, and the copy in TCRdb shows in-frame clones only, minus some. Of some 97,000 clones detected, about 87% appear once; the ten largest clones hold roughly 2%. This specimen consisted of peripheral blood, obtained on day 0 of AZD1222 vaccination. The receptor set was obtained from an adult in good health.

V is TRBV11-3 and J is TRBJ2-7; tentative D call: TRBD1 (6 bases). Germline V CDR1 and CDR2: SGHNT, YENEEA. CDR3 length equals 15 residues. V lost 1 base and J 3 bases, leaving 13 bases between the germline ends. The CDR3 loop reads CASSLAAGENYEQYF. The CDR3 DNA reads TGTGCCAGCAGCTTAGCGGCAGGGGAGAACTACGAGCAGTACTTC.

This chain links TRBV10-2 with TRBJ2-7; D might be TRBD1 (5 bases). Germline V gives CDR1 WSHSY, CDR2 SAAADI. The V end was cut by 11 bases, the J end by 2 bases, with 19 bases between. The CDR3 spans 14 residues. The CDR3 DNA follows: TGCGCCGGTCGGTGGACATTATATCCCTACGAGCAGTACTTC. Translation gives CAGRWTLYPYEQYF.